This entry is about one T cell receptor (beta chain). Its antigen is not identified. The source of the sample is a study of T-cell memory formation after mild COVID-19. Study observations and caveats: The finding that pre-infection memory included some responding clones suggested that cross-reactive memory joined.

V was trimmed by 2 bases and J by 4 bases, leaving 18 bases between them. This CDR3 comprises 17 residues. Germline loops: CDR1 LGHNA, CDR2 YNFKEQ. From the 5' RACE reads, TCRdb called clonotypes with MiXCR, one entry per CDR3 protein. In the table there are about 290,000 distinct CDR3 sequences, more than 15% of which are singletons. Specimen: PBMCs or a T cell subset sorted from them (not recorded which). This chain joins TRBV4-2 and TRBJ1-3; a weak D match, TRBD1 (6 bases). The receptor's source is a man aged 18 to 30 who had mild COVID-19 (a few samples of this study predate the infection). Cell type and time point are not known. CDR3 in DNA: TGTGCCAGCAGCCAACCCGGGACACGGGACGGAGGAAACACCATATATTTT. Protein sequence: CASSQPGTRDGGNTIYF.